The present entry profiles one T cell receptor (beta chain) with its context. The CDR3 length is 13 residues. CDR1 GTSNPN and CDR2 SVGIG come from the germline V gene (reference sequence). V dropped 2 bases and J dropped 5 bases, with 12 bases sitting between them. Under the authors' procedure: The assay estimated nucleated cells by amplifying reference gene primers. This table comes from immunoSEQ multiplex PCR, and its TCRdb copy is limited to in-frame clones, with some not included. V, J and clone size reflect that table, while D and trimming were determined from the DNA. Of just under 150,000 clones listed, more than 75% are singletons. The data derive from a study of blood T cell repertoires in COVID-19. Study-level background: From the United States, Italy and Spain came samples of acute and convalescent COVID-19. T cells, B-cell-depleted T cells, or PBMCs supplied cDNA or gDNA.

The TCR was taken from a woman aged 50 to 60 with active or convalescent COVID-19. The source material was peripheral blood. The J gene is TRBJ2-5, the V gene TRBV30, with D tentatively TRBD2 (7 bases). The CDR3 DNA is TGTGCCTGGAGTCGGGGGGCCTATGAGACCCAGTACTTC. Translation: CAWSRGAYETQYF. The entire variable domain, with the rest obtained from reference TRBV30 and TRBJ2-5, is as follows: SQTIHQWPATLVQPVGSPLSLECTVEGTSNPNLYWYRQAAGRGLQLLFYSVGIGQISSEVPQNLSASRPQDRQFILSSKKLLLSDSGFYLCAWSRGAYETQYFGPGTRLLVL.